The rows below give T cell receptor beta chains drawn from one sample of a study of T cell responses to AZD1222 COVID-19 vaccine. Clones were read by immunoSEQ multiplex PCR, and TCRdb kept only the in-frame ones, dropping some. The sample lists some 150,000 clones; around 90% were seen once. Sample: peripheral blood, taken 28 days after the second AZD1222 dose. The receptors were sampled from an adult who received the AZD1222 COVID-19 vaccine. Both conserved end residues are part of each CDR3. A D gene is named only where the DNA matches it firmly. Size is stated for part of the rows, as once, few or many counts, or as a class when the clone is expanded.

abundance	v_gene	j_gene	d_gene	CDR3aa	CDR3nt
NA	TRBV7-9	TRBJ2-2	TRBD2	CASSLGAGGTGELFF	TGTGCCAGCAGCTTAGGAGCGGGAGGTACCGGGGAGCTGTTTTTT
NA	TRBV29-1	TRBJ2-5	TRBD2	CSPLLRTRPSGGETQYF	TGCAGCCCCCTTCTCCGGACAAGGCCTAGCGGGGGTGAGACCCAGTACTTC
NA	TRBV5-1	TRBJ2-3	NA	CASSPEPSTDTQYF	TGCGCCAGCAGCCCAGAGCCTAGCACAGATACGCAGTATTTT
NA	TRBV7-2	TRBJ2-3	TRBD2	CASIRSAGGLTDTQYF	TGTGCCAGCATCCGAAGCGCGGGAGGGTTGACAGATACGCAGTATTTT
NA	TRBV29-1	TRBJ2-1	NA	CSVGGMVGNYNEQFF	TGCAGCGTTGGTGGGATGGTTGGGAACTACAATGAGCAGTTCTTC
NA	TRBV4-1	TRBJ1-1	TRBD1	CASSQGQGGDTEAFF	TGCGCCAGCAGCCAAGGACAGGGCGGGGACACTGAAGCTTTCTTT
NA	TRBV29-1	TRBJ1-4	TRBD1	CSVGIWQGAEKLFF	TGCAGCGTTGGTATTTGGCAGGGGGCTGAAAAACTGTTTTTT
NA	TRBV2	TRBJ1-1	NA	CASLLDQGYTEAFF	TGTGCCAGCCTCCTTGACCAGGGGTACACTGAAGCTTTCTTT
NA	TRBV5-5	TRBJ1-5	TRBD1	CASSLEGGSQPQHF	TGTGCCAGCAGCTTGGAAGGGGGCAGTCAGCCCCAGCATTTT
NA	TRBV5-1	TRBJ2-7	NA	CASRGGSYEQYF	TGCGCCAGCAGGGGGGGCAGTTACGAGCAGTACTTC
once	TRBV19	TRBJ1-5	NA	CASSINGYNQPQHF	TGTGCCAGTAGTATAAACGGATACAATCAGCCCCAGCATTTT
NA	TRBV6-5	TRBJ2-1	NA	CASTPTSSAGYEQFF	TGTGCCAGCACCCCCACTAGCTCCGCTGGGTATGAGCAGTTCTTC
once	TRBV7-2	TRBJ2-1	NA	CASSLISGYNEQFF	TGTGCCAGCAGCTTAATTAGCGGTTACAATGAGCAGTTCTTC
NA	TRBV28	TRBJ1-2	TRBD1	CASTSGRGHRGYTF	TGTGCCAGCACCTCCGGGAGGGGGCATCGTGGCTACACCTTC
NA	TRBV29-1	TRBJ2-1	TRBD2	CSVVPVVTSGLNEQFF	TGCAGCGTTGTCCCCGTGGTGACTAGCGGGCTTAATGAGCAGTTCTTC
NA	TRBV4-3	TRBJ1-2	NA	CASSQGVEPGDGYTF	TGCGCCAGCAGCCAAGGAGTGGAGCCTGGGGATGGCTACACCTTC
NA	TRBV7-2	TRBJ2-3	TRBD1	CASSFTGTGGTQYF	TGTGCCAGCAGCTTTACCGGGACAGGCGGTACGCAGTATTTT
NA	TRBV30	TRBJ2-2	NA	CAWSVGPKGELFF	TGTGCCTGGAGTGTTGGCCCGAAGGGGGAGCTGTTTTTT
NA	TRBV11-2	TRBJ2-5	TRBD1	CASSLSGQGWQETQYF	TGTGCCAGCAGCTTATCGGGACAGGGGTGGCAAGAGACCCAGTACTTC
NA	TRBV19	TRBJ1-2	TRBD1	CASTRRKDRDGYTF	TGTGCCAGTACCCGCCGGAAGGACAGGGACGGCTACACCTTC
NA	TRBV7-9	TRBJ1-1	NA	CASSPNPIEAFF	TGTGCCAGCAGTCCAAACCCGATTGAAGCTTTCTTT
NA	TRBV4-1	TRBJ2-2	NA	CASSLRQDFTGELFF	TGCGCCAGCAGCCTAAGGCAAGATTTCACCGGGGAGCTGTTTTTT
NA	TRBV6-2/TRBV6-3	TRBJ2-5	TRBD1	CASSFYPDETGDETQYF	TGTGCCAGCAGTTTTTACCCAGATGAGACAGGGGATGAGACCCAGTACTTC
NA	TRBV6-5	TRBJ2-7	NA	CASTQGDEQYF	TGTGCCAGCACCCAGGGTGACGAGCAGTACTTC
NA	TRBV7-2	TRBJ2-7	NA	CASSLVDKSYEQYF	TGTGCCAGCAGCTTAGTAGACAAGTCCTACGAGCAGTACTTC
NA	TRBV7-9	TRBJ2-5	NA	CASSQETQYF	TGTGCCAGCAGCCAAGAGACCCAGTACTTC
NA	TRBV2	TRBJ1-5	NA	CASSERSVGQPQHF	TGTGCCAGCAGTGAACGAAGTGTTGGGCAGCCCCAGCATTTT
once	TRBV9	TRBJ2-7	NA	CASRGNGDEQYF	TGTGCCAGCAGGGGTAATGGGGACGAGCAGTACTTC
NA	TRBV12-5	TRBJ2-2	NA	CASGFLGVGSTSGGELFF	TGTGCTAGTGGTTTCCTCGGTGTAGGGTCCACCTCCGGCGGGGAGCTGTTTTTT
NA	TRBV6-4	TRBJ1-2	NA	CASSALQGGRF	TGTGCCAGCAGTGCCCTCCAGGGAGGAAGGTTC
NA	TRBV7-9	TRBJ1-3	NA	CASSLQTTSGNTIYF	TGTGCCAGCAGCTTACAGACTACCTCTGGAAACACCATATATTTT
NA	TRBV5-6	TRBJ1-2	NA	CASSLRTATGGYTF	TGTGCCAGCAGCTTGCGGACAGCGACGGGTGGCTACACCTTC